This TCR beta chain was profiled in a study of T cells in Graves' hyperthyroidism and ophthalmopathy. Germline values: CDR1 SGHRS, CDR2 YFSETQ. CDR3 size: 16 residues. Those with hyperthyroidism were 18 to 65 years old, newly diagnosed, and ill for under 2 months. Amplification of TCR beta CDR3 regions used RNA as the template. First-round RT-PCR targeting the TCR CDR3 was performed with the HTBI primer set. Via MiXCR, TCRdb re-called the multiplex PCR reads, giving one row per CDR3 protein. This sample has a few hundred thousand distinct CDR3 sequences; 15% to 20% occur once, and the top ten carry approximately 49%. Points from the study as a whole: A model of 13 V-J pairs discriminated ophthalmopathy from stable hyperthyroidism. Clonotypes that were expanded in thyroid above 0.001 mostly appeared in blood too.

To note about this clonotype: As yet, its antigen is unknown. A junction end diverges from the germline sequence, so it may reflect a read error.

The source material was blood. The chain is built from TRBV5-1 and TRBJ2-5, with 11 bases matching TRBD2. The clonotype was recovered from a woman aged 45 to 65 with Graves' hyperthyroidism. For the CDR3, the DNA is TGTGCCAGCAGCTTACTAGCGGGGGCCTTCGGGGAGACCCAGTACTTC. Its protein is CASSLLAGAFGETQYF.